The source of this TCR beta chain is a study of PD-L1 blockade in urothelial cancer. On the study more broadly: Administration of atezolizumab to patients began in the mid-2010s, at 1,200 mg intravenously every 3 weeks. Men with urothelial cancer arising in the bladder made up most of the 29 patients.

Enrolled patients showed locally advanced or metastatic urothelial carcinoma. The CDR3 extends over 15 amino acids. CDR1 and CDR2 (germline): MDHEN, SYDVKM. V was trimmed by 6 bases and J by 10 bases, leaving 22 bases between them. This table comes from immunoSEQ multiplex PCR, and its TCRdb copy is limited to in-frame clones, with some not included. The table records tens of thousands of clones, around 84% of them present only once. The source is a man in his fifties or sixties with urothelial cancer. The J gene is TRBJ2-1, the V gene TRBV28, with D perhaps TRBD2 (6 bases). The sequences come from PBMCs, collected around atezolizumab (anti-PD-L1) treatment. The CDR3 loop is CASRLGIAPSGEQFF. For the CDR3, the DNA is TGTGCCAGCAGGCTAGGTATTGCCCCCAGCGGGGAGCAGTTCTTC.